These 17 T cell receptor beta chains share one sample of origin, sequenced in a study of T-cell reconstitution after alpha-beta-depleted transplantation in children. Unique molecular identifiers were incorporated into the prepared TCRbeta library. Each CDR3 protein gets one entry after TCRdb re-called the PCR reads with MiXCR. The sample has 200,000 to 250,000 distinct CDR3 sequences; about 8.7% are singletons. Sequencing was performed on PBMCs, mostly from graft donor cells, taken 360 days after TCRalphabeta/CD19-depleted stem cell transplant. These receptors were obtained from a male patient between 2 and 10 years old who had a stem cell transplant for acute myeloid leukemia, so the T cells may come from the graft donor.

This clonotype was counted ten times or more. The genes are TRBV7-2 and TRBJ2-7, with a possible D match to TRBD2 (5 bases). The V and J ends lost 1 base and 3 bases respectively, with 13 bases between them. The CDR3 is made up of 15 amino acids. Germline CDR1 is SGHTA and CDR2 is FQGNSA. The CDR3 sequence: CASSLDPRVLYEQYF. The CDR3 region has the DNA TGTGCCAGCAGCTTAGACCCGCGGGTTCTCTACGAGCAGTACTTC.

The chain uses TRBV5-1 and TRBJ2-1; D uncertain. Germline V gives CDR1 SGHRS, CDR2 YFSETQ. This CDR3 has 14 amino acids. The V end was cut by 1 base, the J end by 4 bases, with 9 bases between. CDR3 protein: CASSLSFFYNEQFF. Here the CDR3 DNA reads TGCGCCAGCAGCTTGTCTTTCTTTTACAATGAGCAGTTCTTC.

This chain joins TRBV10-3 and TRBJ2-1; a possible D gene is TRBD1 (6 bases). Germline-derived CDR1 and CDR2 are ENHRY and SYGVKD. The CDR3 covers 14 residues. V lost 8 bases, J lost 0 bases, and 11 bases lay in between. The CDR3 DNA sequence: TGTGCCATCTCGTGGGACAACTCCTACAATGAGCAGTTCTTC. The encoded protein is CAISWDNSYNEQFF.

The rearrangement uses TRBV12-3 or TRBV12-4 and TRBJ1-3; D is unclear. V lost 3 bases, J lost 7 bases, and 7 bases lay in between. This CDR3 contains 12 residues. The CDR3 DNA reads TGTGCCAGCAGTTTGATGCCTAACACCATATATTTT. As protein: CASSLMPNTIYF.

This clonotype was seen only a few times. The chain uses TRBV20-1 and TRBJ2-7, with a tentative D call TRBD2 (5 bases). V lost 3 bases and J 6 bases, leaving 15 bases between the germline ends. The CDR3 length is 13 residues. Germline V gives CDR1 DFQATT, CDR2 SNEGSKA (reference sequence). The CDR3 region is CSARRVGSVEQYV. CDR3 coding DNA: TGCAGTGCTAGGAGGGTCGGGTCTGTCGAGCAGTACGTC.

At least ten counts were recorded for this clonotype. This sequence joins TRBV25-1 and TRBJ2-3, with D unclear. Germline assignment: CDR1 MGHDK and CDR2 SYGVNS. V lost 6 bases to trimming and J lost 1 base, with 20 bases between them. This CDR3 comprises 17 residues. This CDR3 is CASSVRQVNLGTDTQYF. The CDR3 DNA sequence: TGTGCCAGCAGCGTTCGGCAGGTCAACTTAGGCACAGATACGCAGTATTTT.

This clonotype was seen ten or more times. The chain joins TRBV11-2 to TRBJ2-7; D is undetermined. The CDR3 is made up of 12 amino acids. CDR1 SGHAT and CDR2 FQNNGV come from the germline V gene. Deletions cut 5 bases from V and 2 bases from J, with 7 bases between. CDR3 bases: TGTGCCAGCAGCCCTAGAGCCTACGAGCAGTACGTC. Its protein product is CASSPRAYEQYV.

J is TRBJ2-1 and V is TRBV5-1, with D possibly called TRBD1 or TRBD2 (6 bases each). Germline CDR1 is SGHRS and CDR2 is YFSETQ. The CDR3 has 16 residues. With 6 bases removed from V and 4 bases from J, the gap between germline ends came to 20 bases. The CDR3 spells CASKGEVAGRYNEQFF. In nucleotides, the CDR3 is TGCGCCAGCAAGGGGGAGGTTGCGGGGAGATACAATGAGCAGTTCTTC.

This clonotype was recorded many times. The chain employs TRBV7-9 and TRBJ2-7, with 8 positions matching TRBD2. The CDR3 has 15 residues. Germline V gene lookup returns CDR1 SEHNR and CDR2 FQNEAQ (reference sequence). V lost 3 bases and J lost 7; bases outside the gene matches: 11. The DNA of the CDR3 is TGTGCCAGCAGCTTTTGGGGGACTAGTCCTGGGGAGCAGTACTTC. Translated: CASSFWGTSPGEQYF.

The chain couples TRBV20-1 to TRBJ2-5; weak D call: TRBD1 (5 bases). The V gene's germline CDR1 is DFQATT and CDR2 SNEGSKA (reference sequence). The ends were cut back, 2 bases at V and 3 bases at J, with 10 bases in the middle. This CDR3 contains 13 residues. CDR3 region: CSARRLGEETQYF. CDR3 DNA: TGCAGTGCTAGAAGGCTAGGGGAAGAGACCCAGTACTTC.

For this clonotype: A read error may account for a junction end that differs from germline. The CDR3 loop reads CASSLGTVLSPRILPDTQYF. The CDR3 nucleotides are TGTGCTAGCAGCTTAGGAACAGTCTTATCCCCACGAATTTTGCCAGATACGCAGTATTTT. The rearrangement links TRBV7-7 to TRBJ2-3; D gene unclear. Germline V gene lookup returns CDR1 SSHAT and CDR2 FNYEAQ (reference sequence). There are 20 residues in the CDR3.

V and J are TRBV5-1 and TRBJ1-2; D gene unclear. The V gene's germline CDR1 is SGHRS and CDR2 YFSETQ. The CDR3 consists of 16 residues. Trimming removed 4 bases from V and 1 base from J, with 17 bases in between. The CDR3 reads CASSAGGREINYGYTF. CDR3 sequence (DNA): TGCGCCAGCAGCGCCGGCGGGCGGGAGATTAACTATGGCTACACCTTC.

This clonotype was recorded at least ten times. This rearrangement joins TRBV7-2 to TRBJ2-3; D unclear. V lost 5 bases, J lost 5 bases, and 14 bases lay in between. The CDR3 spans 14 residues. CDR1 SGHTA and CDR2 FQGNSA come from the germline V gene. The CDR3 region has the DNA TGTGCCAGCAGCCCCGGTGGATCGCAAGATACGCAGTATTTT. Its translation is CASSPGGSQDTQYF.

This clonotype appeared a few times. This chain uses TRBV20-1 with TRBJ2-5, with 12 nucleotides matching TRBD2. This CDR3 region has 14 residues. Germline trimming cut 5 bases from V and 8 bases from J; bases unmatched to any gene: 9. Germline CDR1 is DFQATT and CDR2 is SNEGSKA (reference sequence). CDR3 residues: CSARTGTSGYTQYF. The CDR3 DNA sequence: TGCAGTGCTCGGACCGGGACTAGCGGGTATACCCAGTACTTC.

This clonotype has more than one count but fewer than ten. The V and J genes are TRBV14 and TRBJ1-1; D is ambiguous. Trimming shortened V by 1 base and J by 5 bases, and 14 bases separated the two germline ends. Germline V gene sequence: CDR1 SGHDN, CDR2 FVKESK. The CDR3 extends over 15 amino acids. For the CDR3, the DNA is TGTGCCAGCAGCCAAGGCAGATTGGCGGGAACTGAAGCTTTCTTT. Amino acid sequence: CASSQGRLAGTEAFF.

This clonotype occurred many times. The V call is TRBV6-5, the J call TRBJ1-2; D is ambiguous. V lost 0 bases, J lost 4 bases, and 9 bases lay in between. The CDR3 has 14 amino acids. The germline V gene encodes CDR1 MNHEY and CDR2 SVGAGI. In DNA, the CDR3 is TGTGCCAGCAGTTACTCGACGGCCCCCTATGGCTACACCTTC. This encodes CASSYSTAPYGYTF.

The chain employs TRBV12-3 or TRBV12-4 and TRBJ1-2; 8 bases map to TRBD1. With V trimmed by 3 bases and J by 7 bases, 7 bases remained unmatched. The CDR3 has 14 amino acids. CDR3 residues: CASSFPDRDSGYTF. The CDR3 nucleotides read TGTGCCAGCAGTTTTCCGGACAGGGATTCTGGCTACACCTTC.